The 24 T cell receptor beta chains presented below share a single source sample, sequenced in a study of blood T cell repertoires in COVID-19. Some clones are missing from TCRdb's copy, which holds only in-frame ones; the method was immunoSEQ multiplex PCR. Found here are 40,000 to 60,000 clones, more than 65% of them singletons; the top ten hold about 9%. Sequenced material: peripheral blood. Every receptor here comes from a woman in her 70s with acute or convalescent COVID-19.

The chain couples TRBV11-3 to TRBJ2-5; a weak D match, TRBD2 (5 bases). The CDR3 contains 14 residues. V lost 0 bases and J lost 7, with 12 bases in between. Per the germline V gene, CDR1 is SGHNT and CDR2 is YENEEA. CDR3 region: CASSLDGPEGTQYF. As DNA, the CDR3 is TGTGCCAGCAGCTTAGACGGACCCGAGGGGACCCAGTACTTC.

The rearrangement joins TRBV2 to TRBJ1-5, with D maybe TRBD1 (6 bases). Trimming removed 0 bases from V and 2 bases from J, with 14 bases in between. The CDR3 spans 17 residues. Germline CDR1 and CDR2: SNHLY and FYNNEI. CDR3 sequence reads: CASSEARGGRGNQPQHF. CDR3 DNA sequence: TGTGCCAGCAGTGAAGCCAGGGGAGGGAGGGGCAATCAGCCCCAGCATTTT.

This clone was seen repeatedly, ten times or more. The genes are TRBV19 and TRBJ1-5; tentatively, D is TRBD1 (5 bases). The V end lost 5 bases, the J end lost 6 bases, and 17 bases lay between the germline ends. Germline CDR1 LNHDA, CDR2 SQIVND (reference sequence). The CDR3 loop spans 15 amino acids. The CDR3: CASSYGRGSLQPQHF. CDR3 in DNA: TGTGCCAGTAGTTATGGAAGGGGTTCGCTTCAGCCCCAGCATTTT.

The rearrangement joins TRBV5-1 to TRBJ2-7; 14 bases align to TRBD2. Trimming took 4 bases from V and 5 from J; bases not matched to a gene: 8. The CDR3 length is 16 residues. In germline, CDR1 is SGHRS, CDR2 YFSETQ. As DNA, the CDR3 is TGCGCCAGCAGCCTAGGACTAGCGGGAGGAGGGCACGAGCAGTACTTC. This codes for CASSLGLAGGGHEQYF.

This clone was seen a single time. V is TRBV3-1 (or the pseudogene TRBV3-2) and J is TRBJ1-4, with a possible D match to TRBD1 (5 bases). The V gene lost 8 bases and the J gene lost 5 bases, with 18 bases spanning the gap. The CDR3 extends over 15 amino acids. Germline V CDR1 and CDR2: LGHDT, YNNKEL (reference sequence). CDR3 in amino acids: CASAASGTSNEKLFF. As DNA, the CDR3 is TGTGCCAGCGCTGCGTCCGGGACTAGCAATGAAAAACTGTTTTTT.

This chain joins TRBV11-2 and TRBJ2-2; 7 nucleotides line up with TRBD1. Trimming took 6 bases from V and 4 from J; bases not matched to a gene: 11. CDR3 length: 16 residues. Per germline, CDR1 SGHAT and CDR2 FQNNGV. CDR3 residues: CASRSLRQGRTGELFF. DNA for the CDR3: TGTGCCAGCAGGTCACTCAGACAGGGTCGCACCGGGGAGCTGTTTTTT.

The chain joins TRBV11-1 to TRBJ1-2; TRBD1 is a possible D gene (6 bases). The germline V gene encodes CDR1 SGHAT and CDR2 FQDESV (reference sequence). This CDR3 has 11 residues. V lost 3 bases, J lost 8 bases, and 7 bases lay in between. CDR3 DNA sequence: TGTGCCAGCAGCTTCAGGGGAGGCTACACCTTC. It encodes CASSFRGGYTF.

The rearrangement links TRBV5-1 to TRBJ1-3; maybe TRBD1 (6 bases). The CDR3 spans 14 residues. V shed 4 bases and J shed 2 bases, with 10 bases lying between them. The germline gives CDR1 SGHRS, CDR2 YFSETQ. CDR3 coding DNA: TGCGCCAGCAGCACGGGACAAGCTGGAAACACCATATATTTT. Translation: CASSTGQAGNTIYF.

CDR3: CAISESRAGGRQPQHF. The CDR3 DNA reads TGTGCCATCAGTGAGTCGAGGGCAGGGGGCCGTCAGCCCCAGCATTTT. This chain links TRBV10-3 with TRBJ1-5, with 8 bases fitting TRBD1. The CDR3 has 16 amino acids. Trimming cost V 0 bases and J 6 bases; bases outside gene matches: 7. CDR1 is ENHRY and CDR2 is SYGVKD in the germline V gene.

The J gene is TRBJ1-2, the V gene TRBV2; D is uncertain. The CDR3 has 11 amino acids. Germline-derived CDR1 and CDR2 are SNHLY and FYNNEI. V lost 6 bases and J 7 bases, leaving 9 bases between the germline ends. CDR3 loop: CASSAEGGYTF. The CDR3 DNA reads TGTGCCAGCAGCGCGGAGGGTGGCTACACCTTC.

The genes are TRBV18 and TRBJ1-1, with D maybe TRBD1 (5 bases). The V gene lost 4 bases and the J gene lost 1 base, with 10 bases spanning the gap. The CDR3 is 14 residues long. Germline values: CDR1 KGHSH, CDR2 LQKENI. For the CDR3, the DNA is TGTGCCAGCTCACAAGGGGCCTCGAACACTGAAGCTTTCTTT. This gives the protein CASSQGASNTEAFF.

This clone was observed a single time. The V call is TRBV2, the J call TRBJ2-7, with 9 bases aligning to TRBD1. V shed 2 bases, J shed 2 bases, and the junction held 13 bases outside the gene matches. This CDR3 has 18 residues. CDR1 and CDR2 (germline): SNHLY, FYNNEI. In DNA, the CDR3 is TGTGCCAGCAGTGAATATTTAGGTGGTAGGGACAGGGCCTACGAGCAGTACTTC. Encoded protein: CASSEYLGGRDRAYEQYF.

This clone was found once. The chain joins TRBV7-2 to TRBJ2-2, with TRBD2 matching over 9 bases. V lost 1 base, J lost 7 bases, and 7 bases stayed unmatched. CDR1 SGHTA and CDR2 FQGNSA come from the germline V gene. This CDR3 contains 16 residues. The CDR3 DNA follows: TGTGCCAGCAGCTTAGTCGGCGGGAGGGCCCACGGGGAGCTGTTTTTT. Encoded protein: CASSLVGGRAHGELFF.

The rearrangement uses TRBV3-1 (or the pseudogene TRBV3-2) and TRBJ2-3, with 9 bases fitting TRBD2. Germline-derived CDR1 and CDR2 are LGHDT and YNNKEL (reference sequence). Trimming took 0 bases from V and 5 from J; bases not matched to a gene: 6. This CDR3 spans 16 amino acids. CDR3 amino acids: CASSQEVAGVGDTQYF. In nucleotides, the CDR3 is TGTGCCAGCAGCCAAGAGGTAGCGGGGGTAGGAGATACGCAGTATTTT.

This chain connects TRBV7-8 to TRBJ1-5, with a tentative D call TRBD1 (6 bases). CDR1 and CDR2 (germline): SGHVS, FQNEAQ. This CDR3 is 13 amino acids long. Deletions cut 1 base from V and 16 bases from J, with 17 bases between. The CDR3 here is CASSLDLWQGQHF. The CDR3 DNA follows: TGTGCCAGCAGCTTAGACCTGTGGCAGGGGCAACATTTT.

The rearrangement uses TRBV30 and TRBJ2-7; 8 bases match TRBD2. Trimming took 3 bases from V and 6 from J; bases not matched to a gene: 10. CDR1 is GTSNPN and CDR2 is SVGIG in the germline V gene (reference sequence). The CDR3 sequence is 14 residues long. This CDR3 reads CAWSALRGRSEQYF. The CDR3 DNA sequence: TGTGCCTGGAGCGCCCTCCGCGGGAGGTCCGAGCAGTACTTC.

The rearrangement joins TRBV19 to TRBJ1-1, with D maybe TRBD1 (6 bases). CDR3 length equals 16 residues. Germline-derived CDR1 and CDR2 are LNHDA and SQIVND (reference sequence). Trimming took 3 bases from V and 3 from J, leaving 17 bases between them. This chain's CDR3 is CASSILRGQGHTEAFF. Here the CDR3 DNA reads TGTGCCAGTAGTATCCTGAGAGGGCAGGGGCACACTGAAGCTTTCTTT.

This chain connects TRBV28 to TRBJ2-7, with D possibly being TRBD2 (5 bases). The CDR3 runs 15 residues. Germline V CDR1 and CDR2: MDHEN, SYDVKM. V was clipped by 1 base and J by 0 bases, with 10 bases between them. The CDR3 coding sequence is TGTGCCAGCAGTTTATACGGGGTACCCTCCTACGAGCAGTACTTC. Translation: CASSLYGVPSYEQYF.

V gene TRBV5-1 combines with J gene TRBJ2-3, with D possibly being TRBD2 (5 bases). This CDR3 has 15 amino acids. Trimming took 10 bases from V and 0 from J, leaving 18 bases between them. CDR1 and CDR2 from the germline V gene are SGHRS and YFSETQ. The CDR3 reads CAGPTRATSTDTQYF. The CDR3 bases are TGCGCCGGGCCTACTAGGGCGACTAGCACAGATACGCAGTATTTT. The entire variable domain, with the rest obtained from reference TRBV5-1 and TRBJ2-3, is as follows: KAGVTQTPRYLIKTRGQQVTLSCSPISGHRSVSWYQQTPGQGLQFLFEYFSETQRNKGNFPGRFSGRQFSNSRSEMNVSTLELGDSALYLCAGPTRATSTDTQYFGPGTRLTVL.

This clone has a handful of counts. This rearrangement joins TRBV7-8 to TRBJ1-1; maybe TRBD1 (5 bases). This CDR3 has 14 residues. V lost 1 base, J lost 7 bases, and 13 bases lay in between. CDR1 is SGHVS, CDR2 FQNEAQ, per germline. In nucleotides, the CDR3 is TGTGCCAGCAGCTTAGGGGGCGGCGGTAATGAAGCTTTCTTT. Translating it yields CASSLGGGGNEAFF.

The CDR3 region has the DNA TGCGCCAGCAGCTTGGTCCACGCGGGGGAAGAGACCCAGTACTTC. Translation gives CASSLVHAGEETQYF. The chain employs TRBV5-1 and TRBJ2-5, with 7 bases aligning to TRBD2. V was clipped by 0 bases and J by 3 bases; unmatched bases: 5. Germline values: CDR1 SGHRS, CDR2 YFSETQ. This CDR3 has 15 amino acids.

The genes are TRBV9 and TRBJ2-3; 9 bases agree with TRBD1. After removal of 2 bases from V and 0 bases from J, the junction contained 7 bases not matched to a gene. The CDR3 consists of 17 residues. From germline, CDR1 is SGDLS and CDR2 YYNGEE. The CDR3 region is CASSVDTGGPSTDTQYF. CDR3 in DNA: TGTGCCAGCAGCGTCGATACAGGGGGCCCAAGCACAGATACGCAGTATTTT.

This rearrangement joins TRBV6-4 to TRBJ2-1; 7 bases match TRBD2. V lost 3 bases and J lost 2; bases outside the gene matches: 4. This CDR3 is built from 15 residues. Germline V gene lookup returns CDR1 MRHNA and CDR2 SNTAGT. The DNA for the CDR3 is TGTGCCAGCAGTGATGGCGGGACTACCTACAATGAGCAGTTCTTC. It is translated as CASSDGGTTYNEQFF.

The genes are TRBV5-1 and TRBJ2-3, with D perhaps TRBD1 (6 bases). CDR1 and CDR2 (germline): SGHRS, YFSETQ. Trimming took off 4 bases at V and 3 bases at J, with 18 bases between the two ends. CDR3 length: 16 residues. In DNA, the CDR3 is TGCGCCAGCAGCATAGGGACATGGTATAGTACAGATACGCAGTATTTT. It codes for CASSIGTWYSTDTQYF.